Following are 15 T cell receptor beta chains from one sample sequenced in a study of CD8 T cells in ankylosing spondylitis. General study results and limits: Characteristic of ankylosing spondylitis blood, it appeared, was a TCR beta motif comprising about eight highly homologous variants.

These receptors have no known antigen. One entry per CDR3 protein results from TCRdb running MiXCR on the 5' RACE reads. The data hold around 770,000 distinct CDR3 sequences, with approximately 10% observed a single time. Sequenced: blood, either unsorted or a sorted T cell fraction (not recorded which). These receptor sequences come from a male donor with ankylosing spondylitis.

This clonotype occurred many times. The chain carries TRBV20-1 and TRBJ2-1; TRBD2 matches at 9 bases. The CDR3 loop spans 16 amino acids. The V segment lost 1 base and the J segment 0 bases; nucleotides outside the gene matches: 4. CDR1 and CDR2 (germline): DFQATT, SNEGSKA (reference sequence). CDR3 sequence reads: CSARAAGGSSYNEQFF. CDR3 coding DNA: TGCAGTGCTAGAGCAGCGGGGGGAAGCTCCTACAATGAGCAGTTCTTC.

The CDR3 nucleotides read TGTGCCAGCAGACCGGGGCTGAAAAACATTCAGTACTTC. It translates to CASRPGLKNIQYF. The chain recombines TRBV27 with TRBJ2-4, with D possibly called TRBD1 or TRBD2 (5 bases each). The CDR3 contains 13 residues. Between the trimmed V and J ends, which lost 6 bases and 4 bases, there was a span of 10 bases. CDR1 MNHEY and CDR2 SMNVEV come from the germline V gene (reference sequence).

V and J are TRBV20-1 and TRBJ2-7; D may match TRBD1 or TRBD2 (5 bases each). V lost 5 bases and J 6 bases, leaving 17 bases between the germline ends. The CDR3 runs 13 residues. Germline V gene sequence: CDR1 DFQATT, CDR2 SNEGSKA (reference sequence). The CDR3 DNA reads as TGCAGTGCTCAACAGGTAGCGTGGGCCGAGCAGTACTTC. This encodes CSAQQVAWAEQYF.

This clonotype was counted between two and nine times. This chain uses TRBV6-2 or TRBV6-3 with TRBJ2-7; 8 nucleotides agree with TRBD1. The CDR3 is 14 amino acids. The V gene end was trimmed by 7 bases and the J gene end by 4 bases; junction bases not matched to a gene: 9. Germline V CDR1 and CDR2: MNHEY, SVGEGT. CDR3 sequence (DNA): TGTGCCAGCAATCCCAGGGGGCGCTTTTACGAGCAGTACTTC. Its translation is CASNPRGRFYEQYF.

The V and J genes are TRBV5-6 and TRBJ2-1; maybe TRBD2 (5 bases). The CDR3 consists of 13 residues. Germline V gene lookup returns CDR1 SGHDT and CDR2 YYEEEE. The V and J ends lost 4 bases and 8 bases respectively, with 13 bases between them. This CDR3 reads CASSPGVGHEQFF. In DNA, the CDR3 is TGTGCCAGCAGCCCCGGGGTTGGGCATGAGCAGTTCTTC. Full variable domain (missing parts from reference TRBV5-6 and TRBJ2-1): DAGVTQSPTHLIKTRGQQVTLRCSPKSGHDTVSWYQQALGQGPQFIFQYYEEEERQRGNFPDRFSGHQFPNYSSELNVNALLLGDSALYLCASSPGVGHEQFFGPGTRLTVL.

Many counts were recorded for this clonotype. The J gene is TRBJ2-1, the V gene TRBV20-1; 7 bases are a match to TRBD2. V was clipped by 3 bases and J by 4 bases; unmatched bases: 9. The CDR3 contains 15 residues. CDR1 is DFQATT and CDR2 is SNEGSKA in the germline V gene (reference sequence). DNA of the CDR3: TGCAGTGCTAGCATCCTAGCGGACCTTTACAATGAGCAGTTCTTC. Its protein is CSASILADLYNEQFF.

This chain connects TRBV7-3 to TRBJ2-6; D is unclear. CDR1 and CDR2 from the germline V gene are SGHTA and FQGTGA. The V end was cut by 3 bases, the J end by 2 bases, with 5 bases between. This CDR3 is built from 14 residues. The CDR3 region is CASSLEPGANVLTF. The CDR3 region has the DNA TGTGCCAGCAGCTTGGAGCCTGGGGCCAACGTCCTGACTTTC.

There are a few counts of this clonotype. This chain uses TRBV6-1 with TRBJ2-3, with TRBD1 matching over 9 bases. The CDR3 has 15 residues. V was clipped by 5 bases and J by 2 bases; unmatched bases: 5. CDR1 is MNHNS, CDR2 SASEGT, per germline. The CDR3 loop is CASSRDRAYTDTQYF. CDR3 coding DNA: TGTGCCAGCAGTCGGGACAGGGCCTACACAGATACGCAGTATTTT.

This clonotype was seen a handful of times. The chain combines TRBV4-3 with TRBJ2-2; the D gene is possibly TRBD2 (5 bases). The germline V gene encodes CDR1 LGHNA and CDR2 YSLEER. CDR3 length: 15 amino acids. V was shortened by 5 bases and J by 5 bases, with 15 bases between the two germline ends. The CDR3 here is CASSDVGVGTGELFF. The CDR3 DNA reads as TGCGCCAGCAGCGACGTCGGGGTTGGGACCGGGGAGCTGTTTTTT.

The chain carries TRBV6-1 and TRBJ2-7; D call uncertain. Deletions cut 10 bases from V and 4 bases from J, with 11 bases between. The CDR3 has 11 amino acids. Per germline, CDR1 MNHNS and CDR2 SASEGT. The CDR3 here is CATGKGYEQYF. CDR3 nucleotides: TGTGCCACCGGAAAAGGGTACGAGCAGTACTTC.

This clonotype was counted a few times. The rearrangement links TRBV18 to TRBJ2-7, with D perhaps TRBD1 (5 bases). The V gene lost 5 bases and the J gene lost 7 bases, with 15 bases spanning the gap. Germline V lookup: CDR1 KGHSH, CDR2 LQKENI. CDR3 length: 13 amino acids. CDR3 region: CASSGWGADEQYF. CDR3 coding DNA: TGTGCCAGCTCAGGGTGGGGCGCGGATGAGCAGTACTTC.

This clonotype was counted at least ten times. The chain has TRBV4-2 and TRBJ2-1; D is undetermined. Germline values: CDR1 LGHNA, CDR2 YNFKEQ. CDR3 length: 17 residues. The V end was cut by 0 bases, the J end by 1 base, with 13 bases between. CDR3 region: CASSQEVDALSYNEQFF. In DNA form, the CDR3 reads TGTGCCAGCAGCCAAGAGGTGGACGCACTGTCCTACAATGAGCAGTTCTTC.

This clonotype has just a few counts. The V gene is TRBV10-3, the J gene TRBJ2-2; no firm D call. V lost 6 bases to trimming and J lost 4 bases, with 9 bases between them. This CDR3 is 13 amino acids long. Germline V lookup: CDR1 ENHRY, CDR2 SYGVKD. CDR3 loop: CAIRGPGTGELFF. Written as DNA, the CDR3 is TGTGCCATCAGAGGGCCCGGCACCGGGGAGCTGTTTTTT.

The chain recombines TRBV5-4 with TRBJ2-6; the match to TRBD2 covers 8 bases. Germline CDR1 is SGHNT and CDR2 is YYREEE (reference sequence). The CDR3 runs 17 residues. Trimming at V came to 4 bases and at J to 0 bases, leaving 6 bases not matched to a gene. CDR3 DNA: TGTGCCAGCAGCATTGCGGGGGGCCTCTCTGGGGCCAACGTCCTGACTTTC. Its translation is CASSIAGGLSGANVLTF.

Ten or more counts support this clonotype. The rearrangement links TRBV29-1 to TRBJ1-3, with D unclear. The ends were cut back, 4 bases at V and 0 bases at J, with 10 bases in the middle. The CDR3 is made up of 14 amino acids. Germline assignment: CDR1 SQVTM and CDR2 ANQGSEA. This CDR3 reads CSVARRLSGNTIYF. The DNA of the CDR3 is TGCAGCGTTGCGCGTAGGCTCTCTGGAAACACCATATATTTT.